The 30 T cell receptor beta chains below all came from one sample that was sequenced in a study of CD4 T cells in relation to SARS-CoV-2 and coronaviruses. These receptors have no identified antigens. Measured with immunoSEQ multiplex PCR; TCRdb has only the in-frame clones, and not every one. The sample lists tens of thousands of clones; over 60% were seen once. The sequencing input was memory CD4+ T cells from PBMCs, cultured in vitro. The source is an adult with COVID-19.

CDR3 in amino acids: CASSLAFGLGNNEQFF. The CDR3 DNA is TGTGCCAGCAGCTTAGCCTTCGGACTGGGAAACAATGAGCAGTTCTTC. The rearrangement joins TRBV7-2 to TRBJ2-1, with TRBD2 as a possible D gene (5 bases). The V gene lost 0 bases and the J gene lost 5 bases, with 14 bases spanning the gap. The CDR3 contains 16 residues. Germline V gene lookup returns CDR1 SGHTA and CDR2 FQGNSA.

The rearrangement uses TRBV19 and TRBJ2-1; a weak D match, TRBD2 (5 bases). V was cut by 8 bases and J by 7 bases, with 15 bases left in between. The germline CDR1 and CDR2 sequences are LNHDA and SQIVND (reference sequence). This CDR3 has 13 residues. CDR3 sequence: CASSSLRFNEQFF. Here the CDR3 DNA reads TGTGCCAGTTCTAGCCTCCGGTTTAATGAGCAGTTCTTC.

The gene calls are TRBV28 and TRBJ1-2; 7 bases line up with TRBD1. Germline values: CDR1 MDHEN, CDR2 SYDVKM. V was clipped by 5 bases and J by 8 bases; unmatched bases: 5. This CDR3 has 12 amino acids. The CDR3 DNA sequence: TGTGCCAGCAGTCAGACAGGGACGGGCTACACCTTC. It is translated as CASSQTGTGYTF.

The genes are TRBV9 and TRBJ2-5; TRBD2 agrees at 9 bases. Germline CDR1 reads SGDLS; CDR2 reads YYNGEE. The junction had 10 bases not matched to a gene; V was cut back by 0 bases and J by 4 bases. This CDR3 contains 17 residues. CDR3: CASSVGGPGGRGETQYF. CDR3 sequence (DNA): TGTGCCAGCAGCGTAGGTGGGCCTGGCGGGAGGGGAGAGACCCAGTACTTC. The full variable domain, in which reference TRBV9 and TRBJ2-5 provide the parts outside the CDR3, is DSGVTQTPKHLITATGQRVTLRCSPRSGDLSVYWYQQSLDQGLQFLIQYYNGEERAKGNILERFSAQQFPDLHSELNLSSLELGDSALYFCASSVGGPGGRGETQYFGPGTRLLVL.

The chain combines TRBV24-1 with TRBJ2-7; D is ambiguous. The germline V and J ends were trimmed by 3 bases and 4 bases, with 6 bases remaining between them. The CDR3 loop spans 12 amino acids. Germline V lookup: CDR1 KGHDR, CDR2 SFDVKD. CDR3 region: CATSDVGYEQYF. The CDR3 nucleotides read TGTGCCACCAGTGATGTAGGGTACGAGCAGTACTTC.

This clone showed up just a few times. The J gene is TRBJ2-7, the V gene TRBV18; D might be TRBD1 (6 bases). The CDR3 is 15 amino acids. With 2 bases removed from V and 1 base from J, the gap between germline ends came to 12 bases. The germline V gene encodes CDR1 KGHSH and CDR2 LQKENI. The CDR3 DNA sequence: TGTGCCAGCTCACCAGTGACAGGCGGGTCCTACGAGCAGTACTTC. It specifies CASSPVTGGSYEQYF.

The chain recombines TRBV6-4 with TRBJ1-1; a weak D match, TRBD1 (5 bases). Trimming took 7 bases from V and 1 from J, leaving 16 bases between them. The CDR3 is made up of 15 amino acids. The germline V gene has CDR1 MRHNA and CDR2 SNTAGT. The chain's CDR3 is CASIDSFMWNTEAFF. In DNA, the CDR3 is TGTGCCAGCATCGACAGTTTTATGTGGAACACTGAAGCTTTCTTT.

A few counts support this clone. The V gene is TRBV28, the J gene TRBJ1-2, with 7 bases identical to TRBD1. Germline V gene lookup returns CDR1 MDHEN and CDR2 SYDVKM. V trimming: 6 bases; J trimming: 8 bases; junction bases outside the gene matches: 15. This CDR3 is 15 amino acids long. CDR3: CASSLTGKNWLGYTF. The CDR3 DNA reads as TGTGCCAGCAGCCTGACAGGGAAGAATTGGTTAGGCTACACCTTC.

CDR3 coding DNA: TGTGCCATCAGTGATGAACAAGAGACCCAGTACTTC. Protein product: CAISDEQETQYF. The chain couples TRBV10-3 to TRBJ2-5; no clear D. The CDR3 extends over 12 amino acids. Deletions cut 3 bases from V and 2 bases from J, with 4 bases between. Per germline, CDR1 ENHRY and CDR2 SYGVKD.

The chain links TRBV3-1 (or the pseudogene TRBV3-2) to TRBJ2-5, with D uncertain. Germline loops: CDR1 LGHDT, CDR2 YNNKEL (reference sequence). The CDR3 length is 16 residues. V lost 3 bases and J lost 2, with 16 bases in between. The CDR3 DNA sequence: TGTGCCAGCAGCCATAAAAAGCAAATATTGCAAGAGACCCAGTACTTC. This gives the protein CASSHKKQILQETQYF.

V usage is TRBV29-1 and J usage is TRBJ1-6; no definite D call. The germline gives CDR1 SQVTM, CDR2 ANQGSEA. The CDR3 length is 14 residues. V was cut by 6 bases and J by 12 bases, with 21 bases left in between. CDR3: CSVQEGPRDGPLHF. The DNA of the CDR3 is TGCAGCGTGCAAGAAGGGCCGAGGGATGGACCCCTCCACTTT. Full variable domain (remainder filled in from reference TRBV29-1 and TRBJ1-6): SAVISQKPSRDICQRGTSLTIQCQVDSQVTMMFWYRQQPGQSLTLIATANQGSEATYESGFVIDKFPISRPNLTFSTLTVSNMSPEDSSIYLCSVQEGPRDGPLHFGNGTRLTVT.

The V gene is TRBV18, the J gene TRBJ2-1; 11 bases agree with TRBD2. V was pared by 3 bases and J by 2 bases, with 3 bases of the junction left unmatched. The CDR3 is 16 residues long. Germline-derived CDR1 and CDR2 are KGHSH and LQKENI. DNA for the CDR3: TGTGCCAGCTCACCGGTAGCGGGAGGGACCTACAATGAGCAGTTCTTC. Translating it yields CASSPVAGGTYNEQFF.

The chain uses TRBV28 and TRBJ2-2; 9 nucleotides line up with TRBD2. The CDR3 is 16 residues long. V lost 2 bases, J lost 4 bases, and 5 bases stayed unmatched. The germline gives CDR1 MDHEN, CDR2 SYDVKM. This CDR3 reads CASSLQAGGGTGELFF. DNA of the CDR3: TGTGCCAGCAGTTTACAGGCGGGAGGGGGCACCGGGGAGCTGTTTTTT. The complete variable domain, with remaining parts taken from reference TRBV28 and TRBJ2-2, reads DVKVTQSSRYLVKRTGEKVFLECVQDMDHENMFWYRQDPGLGLRLIYFSYDVKMKEKGDIPEGYSVSREKKERFSLILESASTNQTSMYLCASSLQAGGGTGELFFGEGSRLTVL.

This sequence joins TRBV30 and TRBJ1-5; D possibly corresponds to TRBD1 (6 bases). The CDR3 consists of 13 residues. Trimming left V 5 bases short and J 5 bases short, with 13 bases between. CDR1 GTSNPN and CDR2 SVGIG come from the germline V gene (reference sequence). The CDR3 loop is CAWGNRADQPQHF. The CDR3 bases are TGTGCCTGGGGAAACAGGGCCGATCAGCCCCAGCATTTT.

The rearrangement uses TRBV7-2 and TRBJ2-7; possibly TRBD2 for D (6 bases). Trimming removed 1 base at V and 0 bases at J, with 16 bases between. Germline V CDR1 and CDR2: SGHTA, FQGNSA. The CDR3 is 17 amino acids. CDR3 sequence: CASSLGVGRGLSYEQYF. The CDR3 DNA reads TGTGCCAGCAGCTTAGGAGTCGGGCGGGGTCTCTCCTACGAGCAGTACTTC.

This clone was seen just once. V usage is TRBV11-3 and J usage is TRBJ2-1, with D possibly called TRBD1 or TRBD2 (5 bases each). The CDR3 extends over 14 amino acids. V was trimmed by 4 bases and J by 6 bases, leaving 13 bases between them. Germline loops: CDR1 SGHNT, CDR2 YENEEA. This chain's CDR3 is CASSSTGRGNEQFF. DNA of the CDR3: TGTGCCAGCAGCTCAACGGGACGGGGCAATGAGCAGTTCTTC.

V and J are TRBV28 and TRBJ2-3; weak D call: TRBD2 (6 bases). Germline CDR1 MDHEN, CDR2 SYDVKM. The CDR3 loop spans 13 amino acids. Trimming took 8 bases from V and 3 from J, leaving 12 bases between them. The CDR3 sequence: CASLDGGTDTQYF. The CDR3 coding sequence is TGTGCCAGCCTGGACGGGGGTACAGATACGCAGTATTTT.

The V call is TRBV18, the J call TRBJ2-7; D unresolved. V lost 1 base and J lost 5, with 9 bases in between. The CDR3 consists of 13 residues. Germline V CDR1 and CDR2: KGHSH, LQKENI. CDR3 in amino acids: CASSPQGFDEQYF. DNA for the CDR3: TGTGCCAGCTCACCACAGGGTTTCGACGAGCAGTACTTC.

The chain has TRBV7-9 and TRBJ2-1, with D perhaps assigned TRBD1 or TRBD2 (5 bases each). V shed 4 bases and J shed 0 bases, with 13 bases lying between them. The CDR3 is 16 residues long. Germline lookup yields CDR1 SEHNR and CDR2 FQNEAQ (reference sequence). This CDR3 reads CASSSWDASSYNEQFF. DNA for the CDR3: TGTGCCAGCAGCTCCTGGGACGCAAGCTCCTACAATGAGCAGTTCTTC.

V gene TRBV19 combines with J gene TRBJ2-7; D remains unclear. Germline assignment: CDR1 LNHDA and CDR2 SQIVND (reference sequence). Trimming stripped 5 bases from V and 5 bases from J, with 13 bases between. The length of the CDR3 is 13 residues. As DNA, the CDR3 is TGTGCCAGTAGTTGGGCCCCGGCGGACGAGCAGTACTTC. Its translation: CASSWAPADEQYF.

This clone has a handful of counts. CDR3 region: CATIAGGGTGELFF. As DNA, the CDR3 is TGTGCCACGATAGCGGGAGGTGGGACCGGGGAGCTGTTTTTT. The chain carries TRBV7-6 and TRBJ2-2; TRBD2 agrees at 10 bases. The CDR3 contains 14 residues. Germline V gene sequence: CDR1 SGHVS, CDR2 FNYEAQ. The J segment lost 5 bases and the V segment lost 10 bases, leaving 7 bases of the junction unmatched.

The chain employs TRBV11-2 and TRBJ2-2, with 16 nucleotides matching TRBD2. J gave up 6 bases and V 5 bases, and 6 bases lay outside the gene matches. This CDR3 is 17 amino acids long. The V gene's germline CDR1 is SGHAT and CDR2 FQNNGV. The CDR3 loop is CASSPPGLAGGSGELFF. The CDR3 DNA reads TGTGCCAGCAGCCCGCCGGGACTAGCGGGAGGGTCCGGGGAGCTGTTTTTT.

This chain's CDR3 is CASSFWVQGSTDTQYF. For the CDR3, the DNA is TGTGCCAGCAGTTTTTGGGTCCAGGGTAGCACAGATACGCAGTATTTT. V and J are TRBV27 and TRBJ2-3, with a tentative D call TRBD1 (5 bases). Trimming cost V 3 bases and J 0 bases, with 13 bases left between them. Germline assignment: CDR1 MNHEY and CDR2 SMNVEV (reference sequence). The CDR3 has 16 residues.

V gene TRBV2 combines with J gene TRBJ2-7; D unresolved. This CDR3 is built from 15 residues. V was clipped by 3 bases and J by 3 bases, with 15 bases between them. The V gene's germline CDR1 is SNHLY and CDR2 FYNNEI. The CDR3 is CASSERGFRNYEQYF. CDR3 sequence (DNA): TGTGCCAGCAGTGAGCGAGGTTTCAGGAACTACGAGCAGTACTTC.

The V gene is TRBV2, the J gene TRBJ2-5, with 13 bases aligning to TRBD2. The CDR3 is 17 residues long. Germline V gene sequence: CDR1 SNHLY, CDR2 FYNNEI. J was trimmed by 3 bases and V by 6 bases; bases with no gene match: 10. The CDR3 region has the DNA TGTGCCAGCAGCGGGGGACTAGCGGGGCGACTTAAAGAGACCCAGTACTTC. It translates to CASSGGLAGRLKETQYF.

The chain uses TRBV30 and TRBJ1-3; no definite D call. With 2 bases removed from V and 2 bases from J, the gap between germline ends came to 7 bases. This CDR3 is 13 amino acids long. The V gene's germline CDR1 is GTSNPN and CDR2 SVGIG (reference sequence). CDR3 bases: TGTGCCTGGAGTACCGCGGCTGGAAACACCATATATTTT. Protein: CAWSTAAGNTIYF.

This clone was seen more than once but under ten times. The rearrangement uses TRBV3-1 (or the pseudogene TRBV3-2) and TRBJ1-1, with a tentative D call TRBD1 (5 bases). The CDR3 totals 13 residues. Looked up from germline, CDR1 is LGHDT and CDR2 is YNNKEL (reference sequence). Trimming stripped 1 base from V and 4 bases from J, with 7 bases between. Here the CDR3 reads CASSQVGTTEAFF. The CDR3 DNA is TGTGCCAGCAGCCAAGTTGGGACCACTGAAGCTTTCTTT.

The gene calls are TRBV14 and TRBJ2-3; no reliable D call. Germline values: CDR1 SGHDN, CDR2 FVKESK. This CDR3 contains 15 residues. With 2 bases removed from V and 0 bases from J, the gap between germline ends came to 9 bases. The CDR3: CASSQQMGSTDTQYF. Written as DNA, the CDR3 is TGTGCCAGCAGCCAACAGATGGGTAGCACAGATACGCAGTATTTT.

This chain uses TRBV5-1 with TRBJ2-1; 11 bases match TRBD2. The V segment lost 1 base and the J segment 1 base; nucleotides outside the gene matches: 4. The CDR3 has 17 amino acids. Germline V gene sequence: CDR1 SGHRS, CDR2 YFSETQ. The CDR3, as DNA: TGCGCCAGCAGCTTGCTGCGACTAGCGGGGTCCTACAATGAGCAGTTCTTC. Translation: CASSLLRLAGSYNEQFF. The full variable domain, with the rest looked up from reference TRBV5-1 and TRBJ2-1, is KAGVTQTPRYLIKTRGQQVTLSCSPISGHRSVSWYQQTPGQGLQFLFEYFSETQRNKGNFPGRFSGRQFSNSRSEMNVSTLELGDSALYLCASSLLRLAGSYNEQFFGPGTRLTVL.

The V call is TRBV7-3, the J call TRBJ2-3, with no clear D. The CDR3 consists of 13 residues. Trimming removed 2 bases from V and 0 bases from J, with 3 bases in between. In germline, CDR1 is SGHTA, CDR2 FQGTGA. The CDR3 loop is CASSLSSTDTQYF. CDR3 in DNA: TGTGCCAGCAGCTTATCCAGCACAGATACGCAGTATTTT. Drawing the rest from reference TRBV7-3 and TRBJ2-3, the complete variable domain is GAGVSQTPSNKVTEKGKYVELRCDPISGHTALYWYRQSLGQGPEFLIYFQGTGAADDSGLPNDRFFAVRPEGSVSTLKIQRTERGDSAVYLCASSLSSTDTQYFGPGTRLTVL.